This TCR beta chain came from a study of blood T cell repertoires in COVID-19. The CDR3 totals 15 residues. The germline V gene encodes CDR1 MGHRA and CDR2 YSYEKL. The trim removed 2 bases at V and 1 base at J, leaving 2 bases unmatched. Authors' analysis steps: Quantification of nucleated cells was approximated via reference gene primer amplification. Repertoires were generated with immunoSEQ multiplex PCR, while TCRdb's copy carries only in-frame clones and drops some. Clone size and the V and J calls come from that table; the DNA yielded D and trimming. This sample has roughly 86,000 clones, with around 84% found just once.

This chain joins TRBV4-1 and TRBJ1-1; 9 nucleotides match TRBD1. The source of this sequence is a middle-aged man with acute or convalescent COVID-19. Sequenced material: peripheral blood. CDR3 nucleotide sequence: TGCGCCAGCAGCCAACCGGGACAGGGGAACACTGAAGCTTTCTTT. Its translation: CASSQPGQGNTEAFF.